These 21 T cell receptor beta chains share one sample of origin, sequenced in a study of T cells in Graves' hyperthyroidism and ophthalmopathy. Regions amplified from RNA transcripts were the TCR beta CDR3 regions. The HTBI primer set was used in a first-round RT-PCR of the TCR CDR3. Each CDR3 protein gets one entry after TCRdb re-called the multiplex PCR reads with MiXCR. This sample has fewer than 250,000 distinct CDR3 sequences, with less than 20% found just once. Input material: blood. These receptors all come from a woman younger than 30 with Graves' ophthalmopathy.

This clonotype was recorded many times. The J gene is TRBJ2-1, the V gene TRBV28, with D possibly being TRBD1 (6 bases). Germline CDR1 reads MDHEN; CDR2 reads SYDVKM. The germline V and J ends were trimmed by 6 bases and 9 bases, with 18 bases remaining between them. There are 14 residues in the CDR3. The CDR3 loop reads CASRPTSWGREQFF. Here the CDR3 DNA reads TGTGCCAGCAGACCGACGTCTTGGGGGCGTGAGCAGTTCTTC.

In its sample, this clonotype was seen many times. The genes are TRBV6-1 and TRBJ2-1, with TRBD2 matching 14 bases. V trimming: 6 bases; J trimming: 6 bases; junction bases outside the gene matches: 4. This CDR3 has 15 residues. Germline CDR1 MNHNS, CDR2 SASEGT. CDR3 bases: TGTGCCAGCAGACAGACTAGCGGGAGGGCCAATGAGCAGTTCTTC. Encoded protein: CASRQTSGRANEQFF.

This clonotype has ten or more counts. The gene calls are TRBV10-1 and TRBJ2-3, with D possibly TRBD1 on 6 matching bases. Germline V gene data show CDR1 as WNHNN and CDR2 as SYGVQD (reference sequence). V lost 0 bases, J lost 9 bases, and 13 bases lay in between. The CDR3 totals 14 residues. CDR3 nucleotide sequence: TGCGCCAGCAGTGAGTCGCCGGACAGCTGGACGCAGTATTTT. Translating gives CASSESPDSWTQYF.

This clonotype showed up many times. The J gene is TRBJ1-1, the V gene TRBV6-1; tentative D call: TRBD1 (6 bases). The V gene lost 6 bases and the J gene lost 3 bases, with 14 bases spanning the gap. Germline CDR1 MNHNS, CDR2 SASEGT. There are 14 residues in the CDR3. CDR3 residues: CASSAGVSHTEAFF. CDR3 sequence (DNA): TGTGCCAGCAGCGCAGGGGTTAGTCACACTGAAGCTTTCTTT.

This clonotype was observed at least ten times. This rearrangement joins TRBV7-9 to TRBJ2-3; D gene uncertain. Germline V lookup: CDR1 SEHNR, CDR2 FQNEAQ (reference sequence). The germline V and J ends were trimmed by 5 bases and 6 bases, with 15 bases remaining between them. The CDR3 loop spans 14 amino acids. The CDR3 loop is CASSHFSSIDTQYF. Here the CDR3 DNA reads TGTGCCAGCAGCCACTTCTCCTCGATCGATACGCAGTATTTT.

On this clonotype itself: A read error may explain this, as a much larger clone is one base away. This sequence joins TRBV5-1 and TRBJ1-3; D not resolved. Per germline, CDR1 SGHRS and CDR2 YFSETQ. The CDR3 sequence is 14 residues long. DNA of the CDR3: TGTGCCAGCAGCTTGGACGGAACTCGAAACACCATATATTTT. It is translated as CASSLDGTRNTIYF.

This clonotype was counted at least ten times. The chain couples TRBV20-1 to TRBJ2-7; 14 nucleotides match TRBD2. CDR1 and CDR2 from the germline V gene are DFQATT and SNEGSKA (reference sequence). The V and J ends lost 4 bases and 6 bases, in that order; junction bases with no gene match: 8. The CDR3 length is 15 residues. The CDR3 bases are TGCAGTGCTATGCGAGGGACTAGCGGGAGATCCGAGCAGTACTTC. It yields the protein CSAMRGTSGRSEQYF.

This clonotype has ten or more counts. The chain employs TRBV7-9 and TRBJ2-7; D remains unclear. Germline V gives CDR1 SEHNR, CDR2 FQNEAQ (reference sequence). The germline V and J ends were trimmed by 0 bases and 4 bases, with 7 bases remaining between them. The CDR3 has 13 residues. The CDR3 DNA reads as TGTGCCAGCAGCTTAGCTCAGGAGTACGAGCAGTACTTC. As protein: CASSLAQEYEQYF.

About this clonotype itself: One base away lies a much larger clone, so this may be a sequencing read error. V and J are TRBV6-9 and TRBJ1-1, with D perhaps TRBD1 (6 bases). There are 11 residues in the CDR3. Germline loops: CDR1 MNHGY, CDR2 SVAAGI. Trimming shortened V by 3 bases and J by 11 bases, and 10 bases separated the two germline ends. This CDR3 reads CASSYRGAAFF. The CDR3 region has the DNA TGTGCCAGCAGTTACCGGGGGGCGGCTTTCTTT.

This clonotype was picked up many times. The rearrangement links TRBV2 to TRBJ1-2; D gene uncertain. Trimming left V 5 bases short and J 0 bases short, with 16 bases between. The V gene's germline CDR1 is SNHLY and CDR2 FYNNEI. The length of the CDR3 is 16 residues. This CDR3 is CASSPIRTVANYGYTF. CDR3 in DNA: TGTGCCAGCAGTCCCATCCGGACCGTAGCTAACTATGGCTACACCTTC.

The CDR3 sequence: CSADRGSNTEAFF. The CDR3 nucleotides are TGCAGTGCCGACCGGGGCTCGAACACTGAAGCTTTCTTT. The chain combines TRBV20-1 with TRBJ1-1, with D perhaps TRBD1 (5 bases). The CDR3 is made up of 13 amino acids. The germline gives CDR1 DFQATT, CDR2 SNEGSKA (reference sequence). V shed 6 bases and J shed 1 base, with 12 bases lying between them.

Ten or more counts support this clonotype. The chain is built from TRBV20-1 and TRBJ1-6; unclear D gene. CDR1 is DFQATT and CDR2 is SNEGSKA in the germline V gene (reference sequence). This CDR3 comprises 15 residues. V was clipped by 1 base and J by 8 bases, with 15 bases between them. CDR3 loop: CSARGAGRRYSPLHF. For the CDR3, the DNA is TGCAGTGCTAGAGGAGCAGGCAGGAGGTATTCACCCCTCCACTTT.

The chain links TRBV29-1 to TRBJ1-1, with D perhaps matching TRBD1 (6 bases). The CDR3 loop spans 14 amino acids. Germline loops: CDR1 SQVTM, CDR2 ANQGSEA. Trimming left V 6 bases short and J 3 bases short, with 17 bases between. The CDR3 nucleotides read TGCAGCGTGCCCCGGGGGGCCAGGGACACTGAAGCTTTCTTT. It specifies CSVPRGARDTEAFF.

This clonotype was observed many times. The CDR3 DNA follows: TGTGCCAGCAGCTTAAGGAGGGCCGAGGACAATGAGCAGTTCTTC. This sequence encodes CASSLRRAEDNEQFF. The chain recombines TRBV7-6 with TRBJ2-1, with TRBD2 as a possible D gene (6 bases). Between the trimmed V and J ends, which lost 2 bases and 5 bases, there was a span of 13 bases. This CDR3 is 15 amino acids long. CDR1 SGHVS and CDR2 FNYEAQ come from the germline V gene.

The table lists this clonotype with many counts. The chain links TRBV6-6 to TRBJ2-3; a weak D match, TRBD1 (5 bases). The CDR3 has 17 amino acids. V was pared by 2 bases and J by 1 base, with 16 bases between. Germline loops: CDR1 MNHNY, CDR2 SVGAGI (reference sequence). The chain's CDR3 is CASSYRAGIEGTDTQYF. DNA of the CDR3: TGTGCCAGCAGTTACAGGGCAGGGATAGAAGGCACAGATACGCAGTATTTT.

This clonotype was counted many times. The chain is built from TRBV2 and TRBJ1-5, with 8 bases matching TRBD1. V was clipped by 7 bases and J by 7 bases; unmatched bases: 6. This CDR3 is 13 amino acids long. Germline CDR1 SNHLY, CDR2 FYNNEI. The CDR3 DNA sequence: TGTGCCAGCACCAGGGGGCGCGGACAGCCCCAGCATTTT. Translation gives CASTRGRGQPQHF.

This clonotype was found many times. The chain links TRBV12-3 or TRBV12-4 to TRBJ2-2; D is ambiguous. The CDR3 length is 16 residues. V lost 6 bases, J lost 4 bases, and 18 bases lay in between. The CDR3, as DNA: TGTGCCAGCAGCTCCAATACCCCCATTGGCACCGGGGAGCTGTTTTTT. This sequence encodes CASSSNTPIGTGELFF.

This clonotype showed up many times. Here the CDR3 reads CASSLFIPHEQYF. CDR3 DNA sequence: TGTGCCAGCAGTTTATTTATCCCGCACGAGCAGTACTTC. The genes are TRBV28 and TRBJ2-7, with D uncertain. This CDR3 region has 13 residues. V lost 1 base and J 5 bases, leaving 9 bases between the germline ends. Germline lookup yields CDR1 MDHEN and CDR2 SYDVKM.

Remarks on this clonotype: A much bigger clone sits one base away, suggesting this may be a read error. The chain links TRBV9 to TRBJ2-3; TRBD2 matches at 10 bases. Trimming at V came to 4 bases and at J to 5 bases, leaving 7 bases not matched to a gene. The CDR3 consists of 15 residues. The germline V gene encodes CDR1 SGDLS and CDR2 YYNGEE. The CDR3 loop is CASSPSGGIIDTQYF. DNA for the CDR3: TGTGCCAGCAGCCCTAGCGGGGGAATCATAGATACGCAGTATTTT. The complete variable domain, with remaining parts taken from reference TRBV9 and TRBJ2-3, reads DSGVTQTPKHLITATGQRVTLRCSPRSGDLSVYWYQQSLDQGLQFLIQYYNGEERAKGNILERFSAQQFPDLHSELNLSSLELGDSALYFCASSPSGGIIDTQYFGPGTRLTVL.

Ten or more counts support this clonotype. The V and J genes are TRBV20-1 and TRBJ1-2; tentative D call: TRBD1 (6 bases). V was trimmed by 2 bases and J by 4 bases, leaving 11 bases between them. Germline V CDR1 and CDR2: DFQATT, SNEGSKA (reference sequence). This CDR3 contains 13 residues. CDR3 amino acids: CSARSGAGYGYTF. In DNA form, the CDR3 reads TGCAGTGCTAGATCGGGGGCGGGCTATGGCTACACCTTC.

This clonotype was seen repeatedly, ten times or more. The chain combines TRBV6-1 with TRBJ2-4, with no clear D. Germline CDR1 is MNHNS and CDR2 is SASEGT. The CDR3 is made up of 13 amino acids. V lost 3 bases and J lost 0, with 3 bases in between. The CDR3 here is CASSEAAKNIQYF. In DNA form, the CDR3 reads TGTGCCAGCAGTGAGGCAGCCAAAAACATTCAGTACTTC.